The clone carrying this TCR beta chain turned up a few times. Its antigen is still unknown. These data originate in a study of T cell repertoires in cytomegalovirus infection. Study in general: Epitope selection comprised recently identified HLA-C-restricted CMV epitopes and well-studied HLA-B-restricted CMV epitopes. It was the public TCR beta signatures that indicated both CMV infection and matching HLA type. General study points: CMV-specific TCR beta clonotypes restricted by HLA-C dominated the ex vivo response. The study identified carriers of CMV plus the relevant HLA from cumulative public TCR beta family frequency.

A single record per CDR3 protein comes from TCRdb applying MiXCR to the reads. The sample consists of 75,000 to 100,000 distinct CDR3 sequences, around half of them appearing once. The specimen was CD8+ T cells from cultured PBMCs, collected from culture after CMV antigen stimulation. The clonotype comes from a human donor in good health (CMV status not recorded). Some clones in this sample may be carry-over from other donors' samples.

The CDR3 nucleotides are TGCAGTGCTAAACCGAATAGCAATCAGCCCCAGCATTTT. Its protein is CSAKPNSNQPQHF. V usage is TRBV20-1 and J usage is TRBJ1-5; D is ambiguous. Deletions cut 4 bases from V and 0 bases from J, with 7 bases between. Per the germline V gene, CDR1 is DFQATT and CDR2 is SNEGSKA (reference sequence). The CDR3 covers 13 residues.